This TCR beta chain was documented in a study of blood T cell repertoires in COVID-19 (dated by TCRdb to the early 2020s). Concerning the study at large: Samples from collaborators originated in the United States, Italy and Spain and spanned both the acute and convalescent phases of COVID-19. A freely available public database, intended as a resource for researchers studying the immune response to SARS-CoV-2, is where the repertoires were released. The prospective study material was composed of cDNA or gDNA derived from T cells, B-cell-depleted T cells, or PBMCs. HLA class I and class II types, where available, came from metadata supplied by the sample provider rather than from assay-based typing. The samples were drawn from the first 160 participants of the ongoing ImmuneRACE study and from under 1,500 subjects provided by 6 global collaborators. The sample metadata nearly always contained a de-identified subject ID, COVID-19 status, age in years and sex. The dataset comprised deeply sampled blood TCRbeta repertoires from subjects exposed to, actively infected with, or recovered from COVID-19.

About this clone itself: Its antigen specificity is not known. Base-call qualities are not available, and no considerably larger clone is one nucleotide away.

The full study reports these points: How much clinical and demographic metadata was included differed by source and by participant, and the metadata was provided uncurated.

Whole blood was collected in K2EDTA tubes by collaborating institutions according to the institutions' own protocols. For TCRbeta analysis, collaborators shipped samples as frozen whole blood, isolated PBMCs, or DNA extracted from either of those sample types. Taken from the germline V gene, the CDR1 and CDR2 loops are SGHTA and FQGNSA. The CDR3 goes from the cysteine to the phenylalanine over 13 residues. CDR3 DNA only is kept here, 39 bases in frame from base 1. The trim is 1 base for V and 6 bases for J, with a gap of 10 bases between the germline ends. The immunoSEQ Assay, a bias-controlled multiplex PCR, was used to amplify TCRbeta CDR3 regions from genomic DNA. Per the source publication's procedure: Nucleated cell counts per sample were estimated from amplification of reference gene primers within the assay. To quantify the absolute abundance of each unique TCRbeta CDR3 rearrangement, sequence reads were collapsed and filtered. For each sample, productive Simpson clonality was calculated as the square root of Simpson's diversity index over productive rearrangements. Not all clones reach the TCRdb copy of this immuneACCESS table, which keeps in-frame sequences only. Checked studies attribute under half of the gap to unresolved V genes and leave the rest unexplained. Clone size and the V and J calls come from that table; the DNA yielded D and trimming. The sample has more than 85,000 clones on record, 84% of them singletons. Just under 10% of the sample comes from the top ten.

The sequence is built from TRBV7-2 and TRBJ2-7; the D gene cannot be named for sure. The sequenced sample was peripheral blood. The origin of this receptor is a man aged 35 to 55 with active or convalescent COVID-19. This receptor has the CDR3 CASSLDLPGEQYF. In nucleotide form, the sequence is TGTGCCAGCAGCTTAGACTTACCAGGCGAGCAGTACTTC.